A single sample gave rise to the 30 T cell receptor beta chains below, sequenced in a study of blood T cell repertoires in COVID-19. The repertoire was sequenced with immunoSEQ multiplex PCR; TCRdb's copy has only in-frame clones and lacks some. The repertoire includes 200,000 to 250,000 clones, around four fifths of them detected once, and roughly 6.4% sits in the top ten. Source material: peripheral blood. The receptors originated from an older woman with active or convalescent COVID-19.

V gene TRBV11-2 combines with J gene TRBJ2-5, with a possible D match to TRBD2 (5 bases). Germline values: CDR1 SGHAT, CDR2 FQNNGV. The ends were cut back, 5 bases at V and 5 bases at J, with 18 bases in the middle. The CDR3 has 15 amino acids. In nucleotides, the CDR3 is TGTGCCAGCAGCCCCTCTGGGGAGCATGGGGAGACCCAGTACTTC. Translating it yields CASSPSGEHGETQYF.

In this sample, this clone turned up many times. The chain couples TRBV11-1 to TRBJ2-1, with a possible D match to TRBD1 (5 bases). The germline CDR1 and CDR2 sequences are SGHAT and FQDESV (reference sequence). The CDR3 is 15 amino acids. Trimming took 0 bases from V and 5 from J, leaving 11 bases between them. CDR3 DNA sequence: TGTGCCAGCAGCTTAGCCCCCAGGGCCCACAATGAGCAGTTCTTC. It specifies CASSLAPRAHNEQFF.

The chain carries TRBV9 and TRBJ2-5; the D is unclear. In germline, CDR1 is SGDLS, CDR2 YYNGEE. The CDR3 has 10 amino acids. The V gene lost 2 bases and the J gene lost 10 bases, with 6 bases spanning the gap. Written as DNA, the CDR3 is TGTGCCAGCAGCGTTTATCGCCAGTACTTC. It codes for CASSVYRQYF.

V and J are TRBV11-2 and TRBJ2-1; 14 bases match TRBD2. The CDR3 spans 16 residues. Trimming at V came to 2 bases and at J to 12 bases, leaving 9 bases not matched to a gene. The germline V gene encodes CDR1 SGHAT and CDR2 FQNNGV. CDR3 in DNA: TGTGCCAGCAGCTTAAGAATGGGGACTAGCGGGGGCGGGCAGTTCTTC. It translates to CASSLRMGTSGGGQFF.

This chain joins TRBV5-5 and TRBJ1-3, with TRBD1 as a possible D gene (6 bases). Trimming took 6 bases from V and 2 from J, leaving 12 bases between them. CDR1 is SGHKS and CDR2 is YYEKEE in the germline V gene (reference sequence). The CDR3 has 14 amino acids. This CDR3 reads CASTWGGPGNTIYF. The CDR3 DNA reads as TGTGCCAGCACCTGGGGGGGGCCTGGAAACACCATATATTTT.

The chain recombines TRBV9 with TRBJ2-1; 8 bases match TRBD1. With V trimmed by 3 bases and J by 3 bases, 2 bases remained unmatched. CDR1 SGDLS and CDR2 YYNGEE come from the germline V gene. This CDR3 comprises 14 residues. The CDR3 here is CASSEDRVYNEQFF. CDR3 bases: TGTGCCAGCAGCGAGGACAGGGTCTACAATGAGCAGTTCTTC.

V usage is TRBV3-1 (or the pseudogene TRBV3-2) and J usage is TRBJ1-2; 9 bases are a match to TRBD1. This CDR3 comprises 15 residues. V shed 1 base, J shed 8 bases, and the junction held 8 bases outside the gene matches. Germline CDR1 is LGHDT and CDR2 is YNNKEL (reference sequence). The CDR3 protein is CASSQAWDRVYGYTF. CDR3 DNA sequence: TGTGCCAGCAGCCAAGCCTGGGACAGGGTGTACGGCTACACCTTC.

The J gene is TRBJ2-1, the V gene TRBV20-1; maybe TRBD2 (5 bases). The CDR3 has 16 amino acids. Germline V CDR1 and CDR2: DFQATT, SNEGSKA (reference sequence). Between the trimmed V and J ends, which lost 3 bases and 5 bases, there was a span of 20 bases. The CDR3 nucleotides are TGCAGTGCTAGTGGGTGGTCTGGCGGGCCTGACAATGAGCAGTTCTTC. It specifies CSASGWSGGPDNEQFF.

The V gene is TRBV10-3, the J gene TRBJ2-5, with TRBD2 matching 11 bases. The CDR3 loop spans 16 amino acids. V gave up 3 bases and J gave up 5 bases; unmatched junction bases: 8. Germline loops: CDR1 ENHRY, CDR2 SYGVKD. CDR3 residues: CAISEFSGGARETQYF. The CDR3 DNA is TGTGCCATCAGTGAATTTAGCGGGGGGGCCAGGGAGACCCAGTACTTC.

The gene calls are TRBV11-2 and TRBJ1-5, with no clear D. CDR1 and CDR2 (germline): SGHAT, FQNNGV. V was cut by 4 bases and J by 5 bases, with 9 bases left in between. The CDR3 runs 13 residues. This CDR3 is CASSSRLDQPQHF. Written as DNA, the CDR3 is TGTGCCAGCAGCTCACGGTTGGATCAGCCCCAGCATTTT.

The V call is TRBV28, the J call TRBJ1-6, with D perhaps TRBD1 (5 bases). The CDR3 consists of 15 residues. CDR1 is MDHEN and CDR2 is SYDVKM in the germline V gene. V was trimmed by 6 bases and J by 4 bases, leaving 13 bases between them. The chain's CDR3 is CASSPSGGYNSPLHF. CDR3 DNA: TGTGCCAGCAGCCCTAGCGGGGGGTATAATTCACCCCTCCACTTT.

This chain joins TRBV5-6 and TRBJ2-3, with 9 bases identical to TRBD1. The germline V gene encodes CDR1 SGHDT and CDR2 YYEEEE. V shed 3 bases and J 4 bases; nucleotides not matched to a gene: 3. CDR3 length: 14 residues. The CDR3 reads CASSWDRVADTQYF. CDR3 in DNA: TGTGCCAGCAGCTGGGACAGGGTAGCAGATACGCAGTATTTT.

The rearrangement links TRBV19 to TRBJ2-1; 9 bases fit TRBD2. The CDR3 is 17 residues long. J was trimmed by 3 bases and V by 2 bases; bases with no gene match: 8. Germline lookup yields CDR1 LNHDA and CDR2 SQIVND (reference sequence). The CDR3, as DNA: TGTGCCAGTAGTATACGCCGCGGACTAGCGAACTACAATGAGCAGTTCTTC. The encoded protein is CASSIRRGLANYNEQFF.

V gene TRBV15 combines with J gene TRBJ1-2, with 8 positions matching TRBD1. The CDR3 sequence is 14 residues long. Germline CDR1 and CDR2: LNHNV and YYDKDF (reference sequence). J lost 8 bases, V lost 0 bases, and 5 bases had no gene match. The DNA of the CDR3 is TGTGCCACCAGCAGAGATCAGGGGGCTGAGGGCTACACCTTC. Its translation: CATSRDQGAEGYTF.

The rearrangement links TRBV12-5 to TRBJ2-7; 8 bases are a match to TRBD2. This CDR3 contains 16 residues. Germline trimming cut 4 bases from V and 5 bases from J; bases unmatched to any gene: 13. Germline V gene sequence: CDR1 LGHNT, CDR2 FRNRAP. The CDR3: CASGSPGSGRRHEQYF. For the CDR3, the DNA is TGTGCTAGTGGTTCCCCGGGCAGCGGGAGACGACACGAGCAGTACTTC.

The V call is TRBV5-5, the J call TRBJ2-7; no firm D call. Trimming took 0 bases from V and 2 from J, leaving 9 bases between them. The length of the CDR3 is 14 residues. The V gene's germline CDR1 is SGHKS and CDR2 YYEKEE (reference sequence). DNA of the CDR3: TGTGCCAGCAGCTTGGATCCAGTTACCTACGAGCAGTACGTC. This encodes CASSLDPVTYEQYV.

This chain uses TRBV6-1 with TRBJ1-6; D is unclear. This CDR3 has 15 residues. CDR1 MNHNS and CDR2 SASEGT come from the germline V gene. Trimming pared 1 base from V and 5 bases from J, leaving 9 bases between. The CDR3 nucleotides read TGTGCCAGCAGTGAAGAGAGGGTCGATAATTCACCCCTCCACTTT. Encoded protein: CASSEERVDNSPLHF.

The rearrangement uses TRBV30 and TRBJ2-1; the match to TRBD2 covers 8 bases. The germline gives CDR1 GTSNPN, CDR2 SVGIG (reference sequence). Trimming cost V 6 bases and J 8 bases; bases outside gene matches: 18. The CDR3 contains 16 residues. CDR3 sequence: CACLLGSGGYFDEQFF. CDR3 bases: TGTGCCTGTCTACTGGGGAGCGGGGGATATTTTGATGAGCAGTTCTTC. The full variable domain, in which reference TRBV30 and TRBJ2-1 provide the parts outside the CDR3, is SQTIHQWPATLVQPVGSPLSLECTVEGTSNPNLYWYRQAAGRGLQLLFYSVGIGQISSEVPQNLSASRPQDRQFILSSKKLLLSDSGFYLCACLLGSGGYFDEQFFGPGTRLTVL.

V and J are TRBV3-1 (or the pseudogene TRBV3-2) and TRBJ1-4, with 10 bases identical to TRBD1. The CDR3 has 15 residues. The germline gives CDR1 LGHDT, CDR2 YNNKEL (reference sequence). The J segment lost 8 bases and the V segment lost 0 bases, leaving 3 bases of the junction unmatched. CDR3 protein: CASSQEGQGNEKLFF. As DNA, the CDR3 is TGTGCCAGCAGCCAAGAGGGACAGGGGAACGAAAAACTGTTTTTT.

This rearrangement joins TRBV15 to TRBJ2-3; the match to TRBD2 covers 9 bases. CDR1 and CDR2 from the germline V gene are LNHNV and YYDKDF (reference sequence). The CDR3 is made up of 16 amino acids. V shed 1 base, J shed 3 bases, and the junction held 5 bases outside the gene matches. CDR3 sequence reads: CATSRAGREGTDTQYF. The CDR3 nucleotides are TGTGCCACCAGCAGAGCGGGGCGGGAGGGAACAGATACGCAGTATTTT.

The chain recombines TRBV3-1 (or the pseudogene TRBV3-2) with TRBJ1-1; 7 bases agree with TRBD1. J was trimmed by 2 bases and V by 1 base; bases with no gene match: 4. The CDR3 consists of 15 residues. Germline V gene data show CDR1 as LGHDT and CDR2 as YNNKEL (reference sequence). The CDR3 protein is CASSQVQGPNTEAFF. The CDR3 DNA is TGTGCCAGCAGCCAAGTACAGGGGCCTAACACTGAAGCTTTCTTT.

The chain joins TRBV27 to TRBJ2-1, with 14 bases identical to TRBD2. Looked up from germline, CDR1 is MNHEY and CDR2 is SMNVEV (reference sequence). V dropped 3 bases and J dropped 5; count of bases not matched to a gene: 0. The CDR3 consists of 15 residues. Written as DNA, the CDR3 is TGTGCCAGCAGTTTGGGACTAGCGGGGGACAATGAGCAGTTCTTC. The encoded protein is CASSLGLAGDNEQFF.

The gene calls are TRBV5-1 and TRBJ1-1, with D perhaps TRBD1 (6 bases). Germline CDR1 SGHRS, CDR2 YFSETQ. V lost 5 bases and J 2 bases, leaving 10 bases between the germline ends. The CDR3 runs to 13 residues. CDR3 sequence (DNA): TGCGCCAGCAGTTGGACAGCAAACACTGAAGCTTTCTTT. Its protein is CASSWTANTEAFF.

On this clone: The junction does not match germline at one end; this may be a read error. The CDR3 nucleotides read TGTGCCAGCAGCCTAGACCCCGGGACTAGCGGGGGTGATGGGGAGTATTTT. Amino acid sequence: CASSLDPGTSGGDGEYF. This chain links TRBV11-2 with TRBJ2-3; 14 bases agree with TRBD2. The germline V gene has CDR1 SGHAT and CDR2 FQNNGV. This CDR3 contains 17 residues.

This rearrangement joins TRBV5-8 to TRBJ1-2; D call uncertain. The CDR3 contains 14 residues. Germline V gene lookup returns CDR1 SGHTS and CDR2 YDEGEE. With 6 bases removed from V and 2 bases from J, the gap between germline ends came to 14 bases. CDR3 amino acids: CASNRNRGNYGYTF. CDR3 DNA: TGTGCCAGCAACCGTAATCGGGGAAACTATGGCTACACCTTC.

The chain has TRBV25-1 and TRBJ1-5; weak D call: TRBD1 (5 bases). CDR1 and CDR2 (germline): MGHDK, SYGVNS. The V and J ends lost 6 bases and 6 bases respectively, with 18 bases between them. There are 15 residues in the CDR3. The CDR3 DNA follows: TGTGCCAGCAGCCCCCTTGGTGCGGGGGGTCAGCCCCAGCATTTT. This codes for CASSPLGAGGQPQHF.

The chain is built from TRBV15 and TRBJ1-2; perhaps TRBD1 as D (5 bases). The CDR3 spans 12 residues. Per germline, CDR1 LNHNV and CDR2 YYDKDF (reference sequence). Trimming took 0 bases from V and 7 from J, leaving 6 bases between them. The CDR3 sequence is CATSREGGGYTF. For the CDR3, the DNA is TGTGCCACCAGCAGAGAGGGGGGTGGCTACACCTTC.

The chain uses TRBV10-3 and TRBJ1-5; D might be TRBD1 (6 bases). The germline gives CDR1 ENHRY, CDR2 SYGVKD. The V end lost 10 bases, the J end lost 5 bases, and 18 bases lay between the germline ends. This CDR3 comprises 14 residues. CDR3 DNA: TGTGCCACCGAAGCGGGACAAGGCTATCAGCCCCAGCATTTT. Amino acids: CATEAGQGYQPQHF.

This sequence joins TRBV4-1 and TRBJ2-2, with D unresolved. The length of the CDR3 is 14 residues. V was cut by 4 bases and J by 7 bases, with 13 bases left in between. Germline CDR1 and CDR2: MGHRA and YSYEKL. Here the CDR3 DNA reads TGCGCCAGCAGCCTAATCCTGGTCGGCGGGGAGCTGTTTTTT. Translating it yields CASSLILVGGELFF.

The chain employs TRBV7-9 and TRBJ2-6, with TRBD2 matching over 14 bases. Trimming removed 4 bases from V and 4 bases from J; junction bases left unmatched: 6. The CDR3 runs to 18 residues. CDR1 is SEHNR and CDR2 is FQNEAQ in the germline V gene (reference sequence). The CDR3 reads CASSSGLAGVPGANVLTF. The CDR3 coding sequence is TGTGCCAGCAGCTCGGGACTAGCGGGAGTCCCAGGGGCCAACGTCCTGACTTTC.